This TCR beta chain came from a study of cytomegalovirus exposure and HLA in healthy donors. Regarding the study as a whole: TCR beta V segments were, for the most part, productive about 90% or about 30% of the time in an earlier analysis. A further, later analysis showed that HLA-associated TCR beta chains (compared with equally common others) were more clonally expanded. Reports described diagnosis of cytomegalovirus status by the classifier as highly specific and sensitive.

Sampled while nominally healthy, donors likely had unrecorded immune exposures. Germline CDR1 SNHLY, CDR2 FYNNEI. The CDR3 extends over 15 amino acids. V lost 2 bases and J lost 6, with 14 bases in between. About this clone: Its antigen is currently unknown. Because it lacks the conserved phenylalanine or tryptophan at the end, this CDR3 is likely a read error.

PCR employed 60 Vbeta and 13 Jbeta primers. Only in-frame clones appear in the TCRdb table, and some are missing; sequencing was by immunoSEQ multiplex PCR. The sample contains under 110,000 clones, about 71% of which appear only once. The sample comprised PBMCs. The TCR comes from a boy between 10 and 17 years old in good health and CMV-seronegative. The chain links TRBV2 to TRBJ1-5; D remains ambiguous. The CDR3 bases are TGTGCCAGCAGTGAAAGGTCATCGGGGAGTCAGCCCCAGCATGTT. Residues: CASSERSSGSQPQHV.